The 25 T cell receptor beta chains below were found in one sample sequenced in a study of radiotherapy plus CTLA-4 blockade in lung cancer. Assay used: immunoSEQ multiplex PCR; TCRdb lists only in-frame clones, some missing. The sample has tens of thousands of clones; roughly 77% are singletons. Material: peripheral blood, obtained from a patient treated with radiotherapy plus ipilimumab. The receptors shown here come from a human donor with non-small cell lung cancer who had a complete response to radiotherapy plus ipilimumab.

V is TRBV2 and J is TRBJ2-5; no clear D gene. Germline V gene lookup returns CDR1 SNHLY and CDR2 FYNNEI. V lost 5 bases and J 4 bases, leaving 14 bases between the germline ends. The CDR3 covers 14 residues. CDR3 residues: CASSPDTLGETQYF. CDR3 sequence (DNA): TGTGCCAGCAGTCCAGACACGCTGGGAGAGACCCAGTACTTC.

J is TRBJ2-6 and V is TRBV11-2; TRBD2 is a possible D gene (6 bases). The V end was cut by 2 bases, the J end by 1 base, with 6 bases between. CDR3 length: 15 amino acids. Per germline, CDR1 SGHAT and CDR2 FQNNGV. The CDR3 spells CASSLRGSGANVLTF. Here the CDR3 DNA reads TGTGCCAGCAGCTTACGGGGGTCTGGGGCCAACGTCCTGACTTTC.

The chain couples TRBV7-9 to TRBJ2-7, with TRBD2 identical over 13 bases. V dropped 5 bases and J dropped 0; count of bases not matched to a gene: 1. The CDR3 loop spans 15 amino acids. CDR1 is SEHNR and CDR2 is FQNEAQ in the germline V gene (reference sequence). The CDR3 loop reads CASSRTSGSSYEQYF. The CDR3 bases are TGTGCCAGCAGCCGGACTAGCGGGAGCTCCTACGAGCAGTACTTC. Variable domain in full (rest from reference TRBV7-9 and TRBJ2-7): DTGVSQNPRHKITKRGQNVTFRCDPISEHNRLYWYRQTLGQGPEFLTYFQNEAQLEKSRLLSDRFSAERPKGSFSTLEIQRTEQGDSAMYLCASSRTSGSSYEQYFGPGTRLTVT.

V usage is TRBV5-4 and J usage is TRBJ2-3, with TRBD2 matching over 7 bases. Germline V gene lookup returns CDR1 SGHNT and CDR2 YYREEE (reference sequence). The CDR3 runs 17 residues. V lost 6 bases to trimming and J lost 5 bases; unmatched junction nucleotides: 18. CDR3 nucleotides: TGTGCCAGCACTACGAAGCGGGCGGGAGTGCGGGGAGATACGCAGTATTTT. The encoded protein is CASTTKRAGVRGDTQYF.

The rearrangement joins TRBV10-3 to TRBJ1-2; 8 bases align to TRBD1. V lost 3 bases to trimming and J lost 5 bases; unmatched junction nucleotides: 5. The CDR3 runs to 14 residues. Germline CDR1 reads ENHRY; CDR2 reads SYGVKD. The CDR3 sequence is CAISDYGQGYGYTF. The CDR3 region has the DNA TGTGCCATCAGTGACTACGGACAGGGATATGGCTACACCTTC.

This clone has a handful of counts. This sequence joins TRBV5-4 and TRBJ2-7, with a weak D call TRBD1 (6 bases). Germline V CDR1 and CDR2: SGHNT, YYREEE (reference sequence). Trimming pared 0 bases from V and 9 bases from J, leaving 10 bases between. The CDR3 is 12 residues long. Written as DNA, the CDR3 is TGTGCCAGCAGCTTGGTGGACAGTCCGCAGTACTTC. Amino acids: CASSLVDSPQYF.

This chain joins TRBV12-5 and TRBJ1-6; TRBD1 aligns across 9 bases. This CDR3 has 14 residues. Germline V CDR1 and CDR2: LGHNT, FRNRAP. With V trimmed by 6 bases and J by 6 bases, 3 bases remained unmatched. The CDR3 loop reads CASGPGQGNSPLHF. In DNA, the CDR3 is TGTGCTAGTGGCCCGGGACAGGGTAATTCACCCCTCCACTTT.

The chain employs TRBV6-5 and TRBJ2-1, with 8 positions matching TRBD2. CDR3 size: 14 residues. Germline-derived CDR1 and CDR2 are MNHEY and SVGAGI. Trimming took 6 bases from V and 9 from J; bases not matched to a gene: 10. CDR3 nucleotide sequence: TGTGCCAGCAGGGGGCGGGCGGGAGGAAGTGAGCAGTTCTTC. As protein: CASRGRAGGSEQFF.

This CDR3 is CASSTAGFLGSMNTEAFF. The DNA for the CDR3 is TGTGCCAGCAGCACTGCCGGGTTCCTTGGGAGCATGAACACTGAAGCTTTCTTT. The rearrangement uses TRBV7-2 and TRBJ1-1, with D unclear. Germline V gene data show CDR1 as SGHTA and CDR2 as FQGNSA. The CDR3 has 18 amino acids. The V end was cut by 5 bases, the J end by 0 bases, with 22 bases between.

The chain joins TRBV5-1 to TRBJ2-5; maybe TRBD1 (6 bases). V was pared by 4 bases and J by 3 bases, with 10 bases between. CDR1 and CDR2 (germline): SGHRS, YFSETQ. The CDR3 spans 13 residues. The CDR3 reads CASSRPGEETQYF. In DNA, the CDR3 is TGCGCCAGCAGCAGGCCAGGGGAAGAGACCCAGTACTTC.

The chain carries TRBV9 and TRBJ1-4, with no clear D. The germline V gene encodes CDR1 SGDLS and CDR2 YYNGEE. V lost 0 bases, J lost 2 bases, and 8 bases lay in between. This CDR3 has 15 amino acids. Here the CDR3 reads CASSVGQVTNEKLFF. The CDR3 DNA follows: TGTGCCAGCAGCGTAGGGCAGGTTACTAATGAAAAACTGTTTTTT. The variable domain in full, with the rest retrieved from reference TRBV9 and TRBJ1-4, is DSGVTQTPKHLITATGQRVTLRCSPRSGDLSVYWYQQSLDQGLQFLIQYYNGEERAKGNILERFSAQQFPDLHSELNLSSLELGDSALYFCASSVGQVTNEKLFFGSGTQLSVL.

Here the CDR3 DNA reads TGTGCCAGCAGTGATCCCCAGGCACAGAAGACCTTC. It encodes CASSDPQAQKTF. This chain links TRBV6-1 with TRBJ1-2; D is undetermined. Germline CDR1 reads MNHNS; CDR2 reads SASEGT. The CDR3 covers 12 residues. Trimming removed 3 bases at V and 14 bases at J, with 16 bases between.

The gene calls are TRBV3-2 and TRBJ2-7; the DNA was not compared with TRBD1, the D call given in the table. TRBV3-2 is an annotated pseudogene. CDR3 length: 9 residues. The CDR3 here is CAIDRAKYV. DNA for the CDR3: TGTGCCATCGACAGGGCTAAGTACGTC.

The chain links TRBV7-2 to TRBJ2-5; 12 nucleotides line up with TRBD2. Germline V gene data show CDR1 as SGHTA and CDR2 as FQGNSA. The length of the CDR3 is 15 residues. J was trimmed by 1 base and V by 5 bases; bases with no gene match: 2. CDR3 sequence reads: CASSLLAGGQETQYF. The CDR3 DNA is TGTGCCAGCAGCCTACTAGCGGGGGGCCAAGAGACCCAGTACTTC.

This rearrangement joins TRBV6-1 to TRBJ1-2; the D is unclear. Germline CDR1 MNHNS, CDR2 SASEGT. Trimming took off 5 bases at V and 3 bases at J, with 13 bases between the two ends. This CDR3 is built from 14 residues. Here the CDR3 DNA reads TGTGCCAGCAGTCCGGGGTCCACTGACTATGGCTACACCTTC. This codes for CASSPGSTDYGYTF.

This clone appeared once. The V and J genes are TRBV10-3 and TRBJ2-1; 10 bases align to TRBD2. The CDR3 loop spans 16 amino acids. Germline CDR1 ENHRY, CDR2 SYGVKD. The junction had 13 bases not matched to a gene; V was cut back by 11 bases and J by 3 bases. CDR3 protein: CAAKGVAGGLYNEQFF. The CDR3 DNA is TGTGCCGCCAAGGGAGTAGCGGGAGGCCTCTACAATGAGCAGTTCTTC.

This chain connects TRBV11-2 to TRBJ2-7, with D perhaps matching TRBD2 (5 bases). This CDR3 spans 14 amino acids. Germline CDR1 SGHAT, CDR2 FQNNGV. The V end was cut by 0 bases, the J end by 2 bases, with 8 bases between. CDR3 loop: CASSLEGVAYEQYF. CDR3 nucleotides: TGTGCCAGCAGCTTAGAGGGAGTGGCCTACGAGCAGTACTTC.

This rearrangement joins TRBV7-9 to TRBJ1-1, with 8 bases aligning to TRBD1. Germline trimming cut 5 bases from V and 6 bases from J; bases unmatched to any gene: 14. CDR1 is SEHNR and CDR2 is FQNEAQ in the germline V gene (reference sequence). CDR3 length: 16 residues. This CDR3 reads CASSPGQAIFVAEAFF. CDR3 nucleotide sequence: TGTGCCAGCAGCCCGGGACAGGCCATTTTCGTGGCTGAAGCTTTCTTT.

A note on this clone: The same CDR3 can be traced to other DNA sequences in this sample. The chain carries TRBV4-1 and TRBJ1-2, with D uncertain. V lost 6 bases and J lost 7, with 21 bases in between. This CDR3 is built from 15 residues. CDR1 is MGHRA and CDR2 is YSYEKL in the germline V gene. CDR3 nucleotides: TGCGCCAGCAGTCCGGGTCGTGGAGGTGGCTTTGGCTACACCTTC. This translates into CASSPGRGGGFGYTF.

This chain joins TRBV30 and TRBJ2-1; 11 positions match TRBD2. The CDR3 totals 16 residues. Per the germline V gene, CDR1 is GTSNPN and CDR2 is SVGIG (reference sequence). Unmatched junction bases numbered 13, after V lost 2 bases and J lost 10 bases. The CDR3 DNA sequence: TGTGCCTGGAGTCCTACCGGAACTAGCGGGAGCAACGAGCAGTTCTTC. It encodes CAWSPTGTSGSNEQFF.

This clone has just one count. The rearrangement uses TRBV7-2 and TRBJ1-2, with 8 nucleotides matching TRBD1. This CDR3 has 15 residues. The germline V gene has CDR1 SGHTA and CDR2 FQGNSA. The ends lost 4 bases at V and 5 bases at J; junction bases unmatched: 9. The CDR3 reads CASSSRGQGRYGYTF. In nucleotides, the CDR3 is TGTGCCAGCAGCTCTCGTGGACAGGGTCGGTATGGCTACACCTTC.

The CDR3 coding sequence is TGTGCCAGCAGCCCCTTGGACAGGGAAGACTACGAGCAGTACTTC. Translated: CASSPLDREDYEQYF. The V and J genes are TRBV7-9 and TRBJ2-7, with TRBD1 matching over 8 bases. This CDR3 spans 15 amino acids. Germline CDR1 is SEHNR and CDR2 is FQNEAQ (reference sequence). The V gene end was trimmed by 5 bases and the J gene end by 3 bases; junction bases not matched to a gene: 9.

J is TRBJ2-7 and V is TRBV13, with 8 bases identical to TRBD1. The trim removed 5 bases at V and 3 bases at J, leaving 12 bases unmatched. The CDR3 has 16 residues. Germline assignment: CDR1 PRHDT and CDR2 FYEKMQ (reference sequence). The CDR3 nucleotides read TGTGCCAGCAGCCCGAGGGGACAGGATGGCCGCTACGAGCAGTACTTC. It is translated as CASSPRGQDGRYEQYF. Variable domain in full (rest from reference TRBV13 and TRBJ2-7): AAGVIQSPRHLIKEKRETATLKCYPIPRHDTVYWYQQGPGQDPQFLISFYEKMQSDKGSIPDRFSAQQFSDYHSELNMSSLELGDSALYFCASSPRGQDGRYEQYFGPGTRLTVT.

This sequence joins TRBV2 and TRBJ2-5; 11 positions agree with TRBD2. Per germline, CDR1 SNHLY and CDR2 FYNNEI. CDR3 length equals 15 residues. Trimming at V came to 6 bases and at J to 4 bases, leaving 7 bases not matched to a gene. CDR3 nucleotides: TGTGCCAGCAGACTAGCGGGAGCGGGAGGAGAGACCCAGTACTTC. It translates to CASRLAGAGGETQYF.

CDR3 in DNA: TGTGCCAGCAGCTTACAGGAAGGGGAAACTCAGCCCCAGCATTTT. Translation gives CASSLQEGETQPQHF. The V and J genes are TRBV7-2 and TRBJ1-5; D is possibly TRBD1 (5 bases). Germline CDR1 is SGHTA and CDR2 is FQGNSA. This CDR3 has 15 residues. Trimming left V 2 bases short and J 6 bases short, with 14 bases between.